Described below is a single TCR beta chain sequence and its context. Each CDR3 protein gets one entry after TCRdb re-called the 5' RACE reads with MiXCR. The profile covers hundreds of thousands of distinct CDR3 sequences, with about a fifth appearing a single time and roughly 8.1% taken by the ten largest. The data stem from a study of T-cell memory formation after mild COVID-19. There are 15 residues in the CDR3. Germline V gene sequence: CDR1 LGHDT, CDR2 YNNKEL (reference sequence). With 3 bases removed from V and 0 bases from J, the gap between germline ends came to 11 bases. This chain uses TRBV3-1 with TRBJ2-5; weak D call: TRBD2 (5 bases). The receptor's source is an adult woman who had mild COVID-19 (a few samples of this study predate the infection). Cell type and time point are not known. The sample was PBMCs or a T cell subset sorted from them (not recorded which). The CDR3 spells CASSQLSVYQETQYF. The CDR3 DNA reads TGTGCCAGCAGCCAGCTTAGCGTGTACCAAGAGACCCAGTACTTC.